What follows are 2 T cell receptor beta chains derived from one specimen sequenced in a study of cytomegalovirus exposure and HLA in healthy donors. 13 Jbeta primers and 60 Vbeta primers were used for the PCR. Produced via immunoSEQ multiplex PCR; TCRdb's table is partial and in-frame only. This table has about 190,000 clones, less than 85% appearing once. Sequencing input: PBMCs. The receptors were gathered from a man aged 25-45 years in good health and CMV-seropositive.

As concerns this clone: Sequence at one end of the junction differs from germline and may be a read error. The V gene is TRBV7-9, the J gene TRBJ1-2, with 7 bases aligning to TRBD1. The germline CDR1 and CDR2 sequences are SEHNR and FQNEAQ (reference sequence). The CDR3 extends over 13 amino acids. CDR3 in DNA: TGTGCCAGCATCTTACAGGGGAACTATGGCTACACCTTC. Protein: CASILQGNYGYTF.

CDR3 in DNA: TGTGCCAGCAGCCCGGGAGCAAATCAGCCCCAGCATTTT. Translation gives CASSPGANQPQHF. This chain links TRBV7-3 with TRBJ1-5; no definite D call. Germline V gives CDR1 SGHTA, CDR2 FQGTGA. The CDR3 loop spans 13 amino acids. V shed 5 bases and J shed 4 bases, with 9 bases lying between them. Complete variable domain (other parts from reference TRBV7-3 and TRBJ1-5): GAGVSQTPSNKVTEKGKYVELRCDPISGHTALYWYRQSLGQGPEFLIYFQGTGAADDSGLPNDRFFAVRPEGSVSTLKIQRTERGDSAVYLCASSPGANQPQHFGDGTRLSIL.